The 29 T cell receptor beta chains below were found in one sample sequenced in a study of cytotoxic CD8 clonotypes in ibrutinib-treated CLL. TCRdb's table, derived via immunoSEQ multiplex PCR, lists solely in-frame clones and lacks some. The sample has 250,000 to 350,000 clones; 70% to 80% are singletons. The specimen comprised PBMCs, sampled at disease progression, from a patient treated with ibrutinib. The source is a human donor with chronic lymphocytic leukemia.

The chain recombines TRBV6-5 with TRBJ2-7, with D perhaps TRBD2 (5 bases). The CDR3 has 13 residues. Looked up from germline, CDR1 is MNHEY and CDR2 is SVGAGI. CDR3 residues: CVTTRVDGYEQYF. CDR3 in DNA: TGTGTCACAACGAGGGTCGATGGCTACGAGCAGTACTTC.

V gene TRBV4-2 combines with J gene TRBJ2-5, with 7 bases that match TRBD2. The germline gives CDR1 LGHNA, CDR2 YNFKEQ. The CDR3 extends over 15 amino acids. V shed 5 bases, J shed 2 bases, and the junction held 8 bases outside the gene matches. CDR3 residues: CASSSPGLRQETQYF. CDR3 coding DNA: TGTGCCAGCAGCTCACCGGGACTACGGCAAGAGACCCAGTACTTC.

The rearrangement joins TRBV13 to TRBJ2-7, with D unresolved. Germline V CDR1 and CDR2: PRHDT, FYEKMQ (reference sequence). The V end lost 2 bases, the J end lost 4 bases, and 9 bases lay between the germline ends. There are 13 residues in the CDR3. The CDR3: CASSLQSGYEQYF. The CDR3 DNA is TGTGCCAGCAGCTTACAGAGTGGGTACGAGCAGTACTTC.

This chain connects TRBV4-2 to TRBJ2-3, with 8 bases fitting TRBD2. CDR1 LGHNA and CDR2 YNFKEQ come from the germline V gene. The CDR3 spans 17 residues. Trimming removed 4 bases from V and 0 bases from J; junction bases left unmatched: 9. CDR3 residues: CASSLWGAGASTDTQYF. CDR3 DNA sequence: TGTGCCAGCAGCCTTTGGGGAGCGGGGGCCAGCACAGATACGCAGTATTTT.

The chain has TRBV4-1 and TRBJ1-6, with D unclear. This CDR3 is 16 amino acids long. The germline V gene has CDR1 MGHRA and CDR2 YSYEKL. Between the trimmed V and J ends, which lost 1 base and 4 bases, there was a span of 11 bases. Here the CDR3 DNA reads TGCGCCAGCAGCCAAGTAATGCAAGATTATAATTCACCCCTCCACTTT. This sequence encodes CASSQVMQDYNSPLHF.

This chain joins TRBV10-3 and TRBJ1-2; tentative D call: TRBD1 (6 bases). The CDR3 spans 13 residues. Germline assignment: CDR1 ENHRY and CDR2 SYGVKD. Trimming stripped 6 bases from V and 8 bases from J, with 16 bases between. DNA of the CDR3: TGTGCCATCAGGCCAGAGGGGGGTGGAGGCTACACCTTC. Its protein product is CAIRPEGGGGYTF.

This chain uses TRBV7-6 with TRBJ2-7; D is perhaps TRBD2 (5 bases). Trimming took off 4 bases at V and 5 bases at J, with 12 bases between the two ends. The CDR3 sequence is 13 residues long. Germline assignment: CDR1 SGHVS and CDR2 FNYEAQ. The chain's CDR3 is CASSSPGTNEQYF. As DNA, the CDR3 is TGTGCCAGCAGCTCCCCGGGAACAAACGAGCAGTACTTC. The variable domain in full, completed from reference TRBV7-6 and TRBJ2-7, reads GAGVSQSPRYKVTKRGQDVALRCDPISGHVSLYWYRQALGQGPEFLTYFNYEAQQDKSGLPNDRFSAERPEGSISTLTIQRTEQRDSAMYRCASSSPGTNEQYFGPGTRLTVT.

The rearrangement joins TRBV10-3 to TRBJ1-1, with D maybe TRBD1 (5 bases). V lost 11 bases and J lost 5, with 18 bases in between. The CDR3 is 13 residues long. Germline assignment: CDR1 ENHRY and CDR2 SYGVKD. CDR3 amino acids: CAGRAGYQTEAFF. The CDR3, as DNA: TGTGCCGGCCGGGCAGGGTATCAAACTGAAGCTTTCTTT.

DNA of the CDR3: TGTGCCAGCAGTTTACGGGGCTTAAGTGGTTCACCCCTCCACTTT. Translated: CASSLRGLSGSPLHF. The V and J genes are TRBV27 and TRBJ1-6, with D possibly TRBD1 on 5 matching bases. Germline CDR1 is MNHEY and CDR2 is SMNVEV (reference sequence). This CDR3 spans 15 amino acids. Trimming took 2 bases from V and 9 from J, leaving 14 bases between them.

The V gene is TRBV9, the J gene TRBJ2-1; 10 nucleotides agree with TRBD2. Germline assignment: CDR1 SGDLS and CDR2 YYNGEE. The CDR3 spans 15 residues. Trimming removed 0 bases from V and 8 bases from J; junction bases left unmatched: 5. The CDR3 DNA follows: TGTGCCAGCAGCGTAGGTCTAGCGGGAGTGGATGAGCAGTTCTTC. Its protein is CASSVGLAGVDEQFF.

The genes are TRBV19 and TRBJ2-3, with 10 bases matching TRBD2. J was trimmed by 1 base and V by 3 bases; bases with no gene match: 1. Germline CDR1 LNHDA, CDR2 SQIVND (reference sequence). The CDR3 extends over 15 amino acids. In DNA, the CDR3 is TGTGCCAGTAGTATTCTAGCGGGAGGCACAGATACGCAGTATTTT. Translating it yields CASSILAGGTDTQYF.

The V and J genes are TRBV28 and TRBJ2-7; the D call may be TRBD1 or TRBD2 (5 bases each). The CDR3 is made up of 14 amino acids. Germline assignment: CDR1 MDHEN and CDR2 SYDVKM. The V gene lost 6 bases and the J gene lost 7 bases, with 19 bases spanning the gap. CDR3 coding DNA: TGTGCCAGCAGCTTGCCCCGGGGCCTCGGGGAGCAGTACTTC. It is translated as CASSLPRGLGEQYF.

V and J are TRBV5-1 and TRBJ2-3, with D unclear. The CDR3 runs to 15 residues. Germline CDR1 is SGHRS and CDR2 is YFSETQ. V dropped 2 bases and J dropped 0 bases, with 10 bases sitting between them. In DNA, the CDR3 is TGCGCCAGCAGCTTTGTAAGTCCTAGCACAGATACGCAGTATTTT. Translation gives CASSFVSPSTDTQYF.

This clone was found once. The gene calls are TRBV7-2 and TRBJ1-2; D possibly corresponds to TRBD1 (6 bases). Trimming removed 4 bases at V and 8 bases at J, with 14 bases between. Per germline, CDR1 SGHTA and CDR2 FQGNSA. The CDR3 totals 13 residues. CDR3 in DNA: TGTGCCAGCAGCTCATCAGGGGTTAGGGGCTACACCTTC. Translated: CASSSSGVRGYTF.

V gene TRBV7-9 combines with J gene TRBJ2-5, with D possibly TRBD2 on 5 matching bases. V was pared by 4 bases and J by 4 bases, with 19 bases between. Germline CDR1 SEHNR, CDR2 FQNEAQ (reference sequence). The CDR3 length is 16 residues. The CDR3 is CASSSPEAGGGETQYF. The CDR3 coding sequence is TGTGCCAGCAGCTCGCCGGAGGCAGGTGGAGGAGAGACCCAGTACTTC.

V is TRBV6-1 and J is TRBJ2-3; D call uncertain. The V and J ends lost 6 bases and 6 bases respectively, with 10 bases between them. Germline V gene data show CDR1 as MNHNS and CDR2 as SASEGT. The CDR3 is made up of 12 amino acids. CDR3 DNA sequence: TGTGCCAGCAGCTACCTAGGGGATACGCAGTATTTT. Its translation is CASSYLGDTQYF.

The CDR3 spells CASSLAGEGLYEQYF. CDR3 bases: TGTGCCAGCAGCTTAGCAGGGGAGGGGCTGTACGAGCAGTACTTC. J is TRBJ2-7 and V is TRBV7-2; 7 bases agree with TRBD2. Germline CDR1 is SGHTA and CDR2 is FQGNSA. Losses at the gene ends were 0 bases for V and 4 bases for J; bases not matched to a gene: 6. This CDR3 contains 15 residues.

This clone occurred a few times. Other DNA sequences in this specimen translate into the identical CDR3. This chain joins TRBV27 and TRBJ2-6; D remains unclear. This CDR3 is 16 amino acids long. CDR1 and CDR2 from the germline V gene are MNHEY and SMNVEV (reference sequence). V lost 5 bases and J 0 bases, leaving 11 bases between the germline ends. Here the CDR3 DNA reads TGTGCCAGCAGTCCCCTAGGGTTCTCTGGGGCCAACGTCCTGACTTTC. This gives the protein CASSPLGFSGANVLTF.

The CDR3 here is CARSFFFRRESESSYNSPLHF. DNA for the CDR3: TGTGCCAGAAGCTTCTTTTTCCGTAGGGAGTCGGAGAGCTCCTATAATTCACCCCTCCACTTT. This chain connects TRBV5-3 to TRBJ1-6; the D is unclear. TRBV5-3 is an open reading frame whose function is uncertain. V was pared by 2 bases and J by 0 bases, with 24 bases between. The CDR3 loop spans 21 amino acids.

The rearrangement links TRBV29-1 to TRBJ2-7; 9 nucleotides align to TRBD1. Germline lookup yields CDR1 SQVTM and CDR2 ANQGSEA. This CDR3 has 13 amino acids. The V gene end was trimmed by 7 bases and the J gene end by 3 bases; junction bases not matched to a gene: 7. The CDR3 DNA sequence: TGCAGCGCCCGACAGGGGGAGGACTACGAGCAGTACTTC. Protein: CSARQGEDYEQYF.

The chain combines TRBV5-3 with TRBJ2-5; the D gene is possibly TRBD1 (5 bases). TRBV5-3 is flagged as an ORF with uncertain function. V shed 0 bases and J shed 5 bases, with 20 bases lying between them. This CDR3 spans 17 amino acids. CDR3 protein: CARSLGQGHAFWETQYF. The CDR3 region has the DNA TGTGCCAGAAGCTTGGGGCAGGGTCATGCCTTTTGGGAGACCCAGTACTTC.

CDR3 sequence reads: CASSRGDGTLYGYTF. The CDR3 coding sequence is TGTGCCAGCAGTAGGGGGGACGGAACCCTCTATGGCTACACCTTC. The rearrangement links TRBV28 to TRBJ1-2; D is perhaps TRBD1 (6 bases). Trimming stripped 5 bases from V and 4 bases from J, with 17 bases between. The CDR3 contains 15 residues. CDR1 is MDHEN and CDR2 is SYDVKM in the germline V gene.

The V call is TRBV6-5, the J call TRBJ2-7; TRBD2 matches at 8 bases. V lost 8 bases, J lost 3 bases, and 9 bases stayed unmatched. The CDR3 covers 14 residues. Per germline, CDR1 MNHEY and CDR2 SVGAGI. CDR3 residues: CASARALAGYEQYF. The CDR3 nucleotides are TGTGCCAGCGCTCGGGCGCTAGCGGGCTACGAGCAGTACTTC.

V usage is TRBV28 and J usage is TRBJ2-7, with TRBD1 matching over 9 bases. Germline CDR1 and CDR2: MDHEN and SYDVKM. V trimming: 6 bases; J trimming: 3 bases; junction bases outside the gene matches: 9. This CDR3 has 15 amino acids. CDR3 sequence: CASRPPGQGFYEQYF. The CDR3 coding sequence is TGTGCCAGCAGGCCCCCGGGACAGGGTTTCTACGAGCAGTACTTC. Complete variable domain (other parts from reference TRBV28 and TRBJ2-7): DVKVTQSSRYLVKRTGEKVFLECVQDMDHENMFWYRQDPGLGLRLIYFSYDVKMKEKGDIPEGYSVSREKKERFSLILESASTNQTSMYLCASRPPGQGFYEQYFGPGTRLTVT.

This chain connects TRBV2 to TRBJ2-7, with 8 bases lining up with TRBD1. Germline-derived CDR1 and CDR2 are SNHLY and FYNNEI. With 7 bases clipped from V and 3 bases from J, the junction kept 8 bases outside the gene matches. The CDR3 contains 14 residues. The CDR3 DNA reads TGTGCCAGCAAGTGGGAGACAGGGGACTACGAGCAGTACTTC. Amino acids: CASKWETGDYEQYF. Based on the CDR3 plus reference TRBV2 and TRBJ2-7, the full variable domain is EPEVTQTPSHQVTQMGQEVILRCVPISNHLYFYWYRQILGQKVEFLVSFYNNEISEKSEIFDDQFSVERPDGSNFTLKIRSTKLEDSAMYFCASKWETGDYEQYFGPGTRLTVT.

The count of this clone is one. V usage is TRBV27 and J usage is TRBJ1-2, with a possible D match to TRBD1 (6 bases). Looked up from germline, CDR1 is MNHEY and CDR2 is SMNVEV (reference sequence). The CDR3 contains 13 residues. V dropped 1 base and J dropped 8 bases, with 11 bases sitting between them. For the CDR3, the DNA is TGTGCCAGCAGTTTATACGGGGGGGCGGGCTACACCTTC. This codes for CASSLYGGAGYTF.

This rearrangement joins TRBV5-1 to TRBJ1-6; D might be TRBD1 (5 bases). The germline gives CDR1 SGHRS, CDR2 YFSETQ. V dropped 5 bases and J dropped 0 bases, with 9 bases sitting between them. This CDR3 contains 15 residues. The CDR3 DNA sequence: TGCGCCAGCAGACCCGACAGCTCCTATAATTCACCCCTCCACTTT. Its protein product is CASRPDSSYNSPLHF.

The V and J genes are TRBV5-1 and TRBJ2-3; 11 bases fit TRBD2. The CDR3 runs to 14 residues. V was pared by 5 bases and J by 3 bases, with 2 bases of the junction left unmatched. Germline CDR1 reads SGHRS; CDR2 reads YFSETQ. The DNA for the CDR3 is TGCGCCAGCAGTAGCGGGGGGGTGACAGATACGCAGTATTTT. It specifies CASSSGGVTDTQYF.

The chain has TRBV9 and TRBJ2-7; 7 positions match TRBD2. The CDR3 runs to 13 residues. V trimming: 4 bases; J trimming: 4 bases; junction bases outside the gene matches: 5. The germline V gene has CDR1 SGDLS and CDR2 YYNGEE. CDR3 coding DNA: TGTGCCAGCAGCCCGACAGCGGGGTACGAGCAGTACTTC. It translates to CASSPTAGYEQYF.